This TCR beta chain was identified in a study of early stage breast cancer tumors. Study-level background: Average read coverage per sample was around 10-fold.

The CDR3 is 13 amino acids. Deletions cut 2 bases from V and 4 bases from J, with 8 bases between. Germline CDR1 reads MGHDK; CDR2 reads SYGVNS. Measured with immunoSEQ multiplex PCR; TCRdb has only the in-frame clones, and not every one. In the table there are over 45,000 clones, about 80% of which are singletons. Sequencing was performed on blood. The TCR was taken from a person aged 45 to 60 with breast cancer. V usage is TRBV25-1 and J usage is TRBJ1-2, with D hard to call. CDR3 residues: CASSEEGPYGYTF. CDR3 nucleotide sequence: TGTGCCAGCAGTGAAGAAGGCCCCTATGGCTACACCTTC.